Listed below are T cell receptor beta chains from one sample, sequenced in a study of T-cell reconstitution after alpha-beta-depleted transplantation in children. TCRdb itself ran the PCR reads through MiXCR, one entry per CDR3 protein. The profile shows 95,000 to 150,000 distinct CDR3 sequences, roughly 24% of them singletons. The input for sequencing was PBMCs, mostly from graft donor cells, taken 180 days after TCRalphabeta/CD19-depleted stem cell transplant. Every receptor here comes from a male patient between 2 and 10 years old who had a stem cell transplant for chronic granulomatous disease, so the T cells may come from the graft donor. CDR3s include the opening cysteine and the closing phenylalanine or tryptophan. A D gene is named only where the DNA matches it firmly. A row's size may be missing; if present it is once, few, many or a size class.

J gene	clone size	D gene	V gene	CDR3 protein	CDR3 DNA
TRBJ2-3	few	TRBD2	TRBV11-2	CASSLDLAGGPRTDTQYF	TGTGCCAGCAGCTTAGATCTAGCGGGAGGGCCTCGCACAGATACGCAGTATTTT
TRBJ2-7	.	.	TRBV5-4	CASSLRQGSTHEQYF	TGTGCCAGCAGCTTGCGGCAGGGCTCAACCCACGAGCAGTACTTC
TRBJ2-5	.	TRBD1	TRBV5-1	CASSGTAVQETQYF	TGCGCCAGCAGCGGGACAGCGGTCCAAGAGACCCAGTACTTC
TRBJ2-5	.	.	TRBV29-1	CSVDRVVGQETQYF	TGCAGCGTTGACAGGGTCGTGGGCCAAGAGACCCAGTACTTC
TRBJ2-5	many	.	TRBV27	CASSPGRHEIETQYF	TGTGCCAGCAGCCCTGGGAGGCACGAAATAGAGACCCAGTACTTC
TRBJ2-7	few	.	TRBV4-3	CASSQAGEYEQYF	TGCGCCAGCAGCCAAGCCGGGGAATACGAGCAGTACTTC
TRBJ2-7	many	TRBD1	TRBV12-3/TRBV12-4	CASSSDRGRYEQYF	TGTGCCAGCAGTTCGGACAGGGGGAGGTACGAGCAGTACTTC
TRBJ2-7	few	TRBD1	TRBV27	CASSFMGQGARRQYF	TGTGCCAGCAGTTTTATGGGACAGGGGGCTCGAAGGCAGTACTTC
TRBJ2-7	.	.	TRBV9	CASSVELASYEQYF	TGTGCCAGCAGCGTAGAACTAGCCTCCTACGAGCAGTACTTC
TRBJ2-1	.	.	TRBV28	CASSLRDWYNEQFF	TGTGCCAGCAGTTTGCGGGACTGGTACAATGAGCAGTTCTTC
TRBJ2-3	many	TRBD2	TRBV9	CASSVDNGGTDTQYF	TGTGCCAGCAGCGTAGATAACGGGGGGACAGATACGCAGTATTTT
TRBJ2-5	many	.	TRBV2	CAGHRDTQETQYF	TGTGCCGGACACCGGGACACCCAAGAGACCCAGTACTTC
TRBJ2-7	many	.	TRBV20-1	CSARVGRYPYEQYF	TGCAGTGCTAGAGTGGGCAGGTACCCTTACGAGCAGTACTTC
TRBJ2-7	few	TRBD2	TRBV20-1	CSASRRATGGYEQYF	TGCAGTGCTAGCCGCAGGGCGACGGGAGGTTACGAGCAGTACTTC
TRBJ2-7	few	TRBD2	TRBV5-1	CASATSGPSYEQYF	TGCGCCAGCGCAACTAGCGGACCCTCCTACGAGCAGTACTTC
TRBJ2-3	many	.	TRBV5-5	CASSLEVQNTQYF	TGTGCCAGCAGCTTGGAGGTGCAAAATACGCAGTATTTT
TRBJ1-1	many	.	TRBV20-1	CSARSARVGSPTEAFF	TGCAGTGCTCGATCCGCGAGGGTTGGTAGTCCCACTGAAGCTTTCTTT
TRBJ2-5	many	TRBD2	TRBV29-1	CSVGRGETQYF	TGCAGCGTCGGGAGGGGAGAGACCCAGTACTTC
TRBJ1-3	.	.	TRBV12-3/TRBV12-4	CASRLRDLTGDTIYF	TGTGCCAGCCGCCTCAGGGACCTCACCGGGGACACCATATATTTT
TRBJ1-5	.	.	TRBV19	CASSISFGNQPQHF	TGTGCCAGTAGTATATCCTTCGGCAATCAGCCCCAGCATTTT
TRBJ1-1	few	.	TRBV12-3/TRBV12-4	CASSMELTEAFF	TGTGCCAGCAGTATGGAACTCACTGAAGCTTTCTTT
TRBJ2-1	many	TRBD2	TRBV12-3/TRBV12-4	CASSFYGVAGDEQFF	TGTGCCAGCAGTTTCTATGGGGTAGCGGGGGATGAGCAGTTCTTC
TRBJ2-1	.	.	TRBV12-3/TRBV12-4	CASSFEHEEQFF	TGTGCCAGCAGTTTTGAGCATGAAGAGCAGTTCTTC
TRBJ2-7	few	TRBD1	TRBV6-1	CASSLIPGQGTYEQYF	TGTGCCAGCAGCCTCATACCGGGACAGGGGACCTACGAGCAGTACTTC
TRBJ1-2	.	.	TRBV11-1	CASSLASSYGYTF	TGTGCCAGCAGCTTAGCTTCCAGCTATGGCTACACCTTC
TRBJ2-7	.	.	TRBV7-2	CASSLTSIEQYF	TGTGCCAGCAGCTTAACTAGTATCGAGCAGTACTTC
TRBJ2-1	many	.	TRBV29-1	CSVDLRGGEQFF	TGCAGCGTTGATCTTAGGGGAGGTGAGCAGTTCTTC
TRBJ2-7	many	TRBD2	TRBV20-1	CSARDESGIFNEQYF	TGCAGTGCTAGAGATGAGAGCGGGATATTTAACGAGCAGTACTTC